These 11 T cell receptor beta chains were all obtained from the same sample, sequenced in a study of T cell repertoires and leukemia-associated antigens. Their target antigens are unknown. TCRdb passed the 5' RACE reads through MiXCR, listing each CDR3 protein once. Altogether roughly 13,000 distinct CDR3 sequences are present, approximately 37% being singletons, with the ten largest covering about a tenth. Material: CD3+ T cells sorted from blood and cultured. All receptors come from a female donor in good health.

This clonotype was seen a single time. This sequence joins TRBV24-1 and TRBJ2-7, with 11 bases that match TRBD2. This CDR3 comprises 15 residues. Germline V gives CDR1 KGHDR, CDR2 SFDVKD. V was clipped by 2 bases and J by 6 bases; unmatched bases: 5. For the CDR3, the DNA is TGTGCCACCAGTGATTCGGGACTAGCGGTCCCCGAGCAGTACTTC. It specifies CATSDSGLAVPEQYF.

Sample share makes this clonotype medium-sized. The genes are TRBV20-1 and TRBJ2-3; TRBD2 aligns across 9 bases. This CDR3 is built from 18 residues. With 1 base clipped from V and 0 bases from J, the junction kept 11 bases outside the gene matches. Germline V gene data show CDR1 as DFQATT and CDR2 as SNEGSKA (reference sequence). CDR3 coding DNA: TGCAGTGCTAGAGGTCTTGTGCGGGAGGGACTTAGCACAGATACGCAGTATTTT. The encoded protein is CSARGLVREGLSTDTQYF.

The chain uses TRBV20-1 and TRBJ2-1; 9 nucleotides line up with TRBD1. The CDR3 totals 15 residues. Looked up from germline, CDR1 is DFQATT and CDR2 is SNEGSKA (reference sequence). V lost 3 bases and J lost 5; bases outside the gene matches: 8. The CDR3 DNA sequence: TGCAGTGCTAGGGGCGGGACAGGGCTCGACAATGAGCAGTTCTTC. Protein: CSARGGTGLDNEQFF.

This clonotype showed up just a few times. V usage is TRBV7-2 and J usage is TRBJ2-1; D tentatively fits TRBD1 or TRBD2 (6 bases each). The CDR3 sequence is 15 residues long. Per the germline V gene, CDR1 is SGHTA and CDR2 is FQGNSA. Trimming pared 4 bases from V and 3 bases from J, leaving 13 bases between. The CDR3 sequence: CASSWGGTLYNEQFF. For the CDR3, the DNA is TGTGCCAGCAGCTGGGGCGGGACACTCTACAATGAGCAGTTCTTC.

V is TRBV12-3 or TRBV12-4 and J is TRBJ2-2; D possibly uses TRBD1 or TRBD2 (6 bases each). The CDR3 length is 12 residues. V was pared by 7 bases and J by 7 bases, with 10 bases between. The CDR3 loop reads CASTRGHGELFF. DNA of the CDR3: TGTGCCAGCACCCGGGGGCACGGGGAGCTGTTTTTT.

This clonotype qualifies as medium-sized. The genes are TRBV4-2 and TRBJ2-1, with 13 bases identical to TRBD2. The V gene's germline CDR1 is LGHNA and CDR2 YNFKEQ. The J segment lost 3 bases and the V segment lost 4 bases, leaving 15 bases of the junction unmatched. The CDR3 is made up of 20 amino acids. CDR3: CASSLNQLAGGSGSYNEQFF. The CDR3 coding sequence is TGTGCCAGCAGCCTTAACCAACTAGCGGGAGGGTCGGGAAGCTACAATGAGCAGTTCTTC.

The V and J genes are TRBV15 and TRBJ1-6, with 7 bases lining up with TRBD1. CDR3 size: 14 residues. Germline assignment: CDR1 LNHNV and CDR2 YYDKDF (reference sequence). The chain's CDR3 is CATSRGGGISPLHF. CDR3 nucleotides: TGTGCGACAAGCAGAGGAGGGGGCATTTCACCCCTCCACTTT.

This clonotype was seen at least ten times. The V call is TRBV20-1, the J call TRBJ2-6; unclear D gene. Trimming pared 6 bases from V and 0 bases from J, leaving 9 bases between. This CDR3 is 14 amino acids long. Germline lookup yields CDR1 DFQATT and CDR2 SNEGSKA (reference sequence). The CDR3 bases are TGCAGTGCCGTTCCAGACTCTGGGGCCAACGTCCTGACTTTC. As protein: CSAVPDSGANVLTF.

A few counts support this clonotype. The chain carries TRBV24-1 and TRBJ2-1, with D possibly TRBD2 on 5 matching bases. Trimming removed 7 bases at V and 7 bases at J, with 19 bases between. Germline loops: CDR1 KGHDR, CDR2 SFDVKD. The CDR3 sequence is 15 residues long. The CDR3: CATSRRSIALNEQFF. DNA of the CDR3: TGTGCCACCAGCCGGAGGTCAATCGCCCTAAATGAGCAGTTCTTC.

This clonotype has ten or more counts. The rearrangement uses TRBV7-8 and TRBJ1-2, with D uncertain. CDR1 and CDR2 from the germline V gene are SGHVS and FQNEAQ. Trimming pared 0 bases from V and 0 bases from J, leaving 11 bases between. The CDR3 totals 16 residues. CDR3 coding DNA: TGTGCCAGCAGCTTAGCCCGGGAGCCCGCTAACTATGGCTACACCTTC. Translation gives CASSLAREPANYGYTF.

The chain uses TRBV5-1 and TRBJ2-7; TRBD1 agrees at 11 bases. The V segment lost 4 bases and the J segment 1 base; nucleotides outside the gene matches: 4. This CDR3 is built from 15 residues. CDR1 SGHRS and CDR2 YFSETQ come from the germline V gene. The CDR3 spells CASSADRGLSYEQYF. The CDR3 DNA reads as TGCGCCAGCAGCGCGGACAGGGGGCTTTCCTACGAGCAGTACTTC.